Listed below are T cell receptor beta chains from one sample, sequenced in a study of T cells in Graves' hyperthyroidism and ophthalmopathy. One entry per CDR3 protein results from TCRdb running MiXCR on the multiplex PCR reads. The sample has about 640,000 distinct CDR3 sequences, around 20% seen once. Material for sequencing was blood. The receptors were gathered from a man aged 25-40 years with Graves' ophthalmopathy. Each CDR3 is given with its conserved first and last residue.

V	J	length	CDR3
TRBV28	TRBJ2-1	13	CASSLISRNEQFF
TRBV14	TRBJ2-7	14	CASSHRTGWTEQYF
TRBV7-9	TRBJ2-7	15	CASSLRHGLGYEQYF
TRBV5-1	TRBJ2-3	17	CASSLGAKRVNTDTQYF
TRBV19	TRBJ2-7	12	CASSAGRHEQYF
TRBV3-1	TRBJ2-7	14	CASSRDREIYEQYF
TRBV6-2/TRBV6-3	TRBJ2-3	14	CASSYRDLGDTQYF
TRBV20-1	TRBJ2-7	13	CSARTQDFNEQYF
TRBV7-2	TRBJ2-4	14	CASSQADGKNIQYF
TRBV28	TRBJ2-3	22	CASSLTGGYLLGTSGTVDTQYF
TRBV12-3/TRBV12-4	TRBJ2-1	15	CASSLRDRGQGEQFF
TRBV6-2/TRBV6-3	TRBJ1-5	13	CASSGRTNQPQHF
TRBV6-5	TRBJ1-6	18	CASSYSLLKTGGRSPLHF
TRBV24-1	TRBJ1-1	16	CATSGSVRGLNTEAFF
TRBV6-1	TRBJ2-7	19	CASSPRQGAKAGAGYEQYF
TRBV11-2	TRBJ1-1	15	CASSSLRGLHTRAFF
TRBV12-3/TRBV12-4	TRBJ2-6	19	CASSLIAGGPPGGANVLTF
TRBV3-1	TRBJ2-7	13	CASSQMTNYEQYF
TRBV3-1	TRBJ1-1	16	CASSLGGTGGGGEAFF
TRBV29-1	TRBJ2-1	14	CSAVRDSSYNEQFF
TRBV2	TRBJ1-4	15	CASRSKDVQNEKLFF
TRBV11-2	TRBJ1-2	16	CASSLSQIGRDYGYTF
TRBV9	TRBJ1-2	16	CASSAGTGGRNYGYTF
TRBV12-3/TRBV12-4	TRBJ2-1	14	CASSLLGTGNEQFF
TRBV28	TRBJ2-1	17	CASSPILGAGHYNEQFF
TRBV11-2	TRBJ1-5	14	CASSFQGYGQPQHF
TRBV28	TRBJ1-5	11	CASSQLGSQHF
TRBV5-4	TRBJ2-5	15	CASSLAGRAQETQYF
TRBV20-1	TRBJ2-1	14	CSARGQRGGNEQFF
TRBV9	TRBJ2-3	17	CASSHGTSGGTTDTQYF
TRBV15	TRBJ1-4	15	CATSRGTAWNEKLFF